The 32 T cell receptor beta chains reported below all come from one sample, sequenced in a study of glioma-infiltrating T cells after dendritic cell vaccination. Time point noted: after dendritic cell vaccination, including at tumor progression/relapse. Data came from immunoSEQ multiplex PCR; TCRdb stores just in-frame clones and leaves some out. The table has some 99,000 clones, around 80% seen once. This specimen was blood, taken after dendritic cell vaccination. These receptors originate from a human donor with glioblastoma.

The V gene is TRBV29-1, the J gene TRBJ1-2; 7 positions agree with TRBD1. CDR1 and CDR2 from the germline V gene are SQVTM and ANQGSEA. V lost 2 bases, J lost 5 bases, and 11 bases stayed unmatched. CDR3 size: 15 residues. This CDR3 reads CSVELSWEQGYGYTF. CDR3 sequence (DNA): TGCAGCGTTGAACTATCTTGGGAACAGGGGTATGGCTACACCTTC.

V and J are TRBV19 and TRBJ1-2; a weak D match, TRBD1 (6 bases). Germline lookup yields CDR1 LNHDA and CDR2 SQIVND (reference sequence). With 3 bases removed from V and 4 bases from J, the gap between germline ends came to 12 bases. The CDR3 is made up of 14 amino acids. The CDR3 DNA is TGTGCCAGTAGTATCACAGGGACCATCTATGGCTACACCTTC. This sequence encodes CASSITGTIYGYTF.

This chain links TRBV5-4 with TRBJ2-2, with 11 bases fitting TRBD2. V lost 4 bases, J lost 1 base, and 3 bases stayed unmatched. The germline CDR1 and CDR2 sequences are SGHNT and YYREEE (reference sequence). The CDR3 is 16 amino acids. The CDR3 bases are TGTGCCAGCAGCGGAACTAGCGGGGGGAACACCGGGGAGCTGTTTTTT. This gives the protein CASSGTSGGNTGELFF.

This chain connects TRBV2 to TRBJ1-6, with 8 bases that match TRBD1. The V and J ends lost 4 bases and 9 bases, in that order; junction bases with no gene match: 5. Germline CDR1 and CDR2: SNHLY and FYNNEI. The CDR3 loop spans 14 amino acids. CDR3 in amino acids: CASSGLGQASPLHF. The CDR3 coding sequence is TGTGCCAGCAGTGGCTTGGGACAGGCTTCACCCCTCCACTTT.

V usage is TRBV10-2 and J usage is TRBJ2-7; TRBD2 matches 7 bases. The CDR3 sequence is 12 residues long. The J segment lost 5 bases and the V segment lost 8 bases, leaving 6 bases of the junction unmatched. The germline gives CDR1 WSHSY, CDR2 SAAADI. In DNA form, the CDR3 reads TGCGCCAGCCGGTGGGGAGGGAACGAGCAGTACTTC. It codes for CASRWGGNEQYF.

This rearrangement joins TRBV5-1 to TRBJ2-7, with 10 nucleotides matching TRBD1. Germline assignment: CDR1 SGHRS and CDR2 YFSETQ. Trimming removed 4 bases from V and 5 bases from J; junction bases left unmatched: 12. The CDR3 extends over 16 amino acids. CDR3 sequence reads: CASSARTGGVSHEQYF. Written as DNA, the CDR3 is TGCGCCAGCAGCGCTCGGACAGGGGGAGTAAGCCACGAGCAGTACTTC. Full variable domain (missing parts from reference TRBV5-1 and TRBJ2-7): KAGVTQTPRYLIKTRGQQVTLSCSPISGHRSVSWYQQTPGQGLQFLFEYFSETQRNKGNFPGRFSGRQFSNSRSEMNVSTLELGDSALYLCASSARTGGVSHEQYFGPGTRLTVT.

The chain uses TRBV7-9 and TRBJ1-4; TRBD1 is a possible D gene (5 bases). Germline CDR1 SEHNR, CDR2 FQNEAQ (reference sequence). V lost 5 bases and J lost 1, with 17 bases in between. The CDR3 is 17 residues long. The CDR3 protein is CASSVRNVGGTNEKLFF. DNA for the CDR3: TGTGCCAGCAGCGTTAGGAACGTCGGGGGAACTAATGAAAAACTGTTTTTT.

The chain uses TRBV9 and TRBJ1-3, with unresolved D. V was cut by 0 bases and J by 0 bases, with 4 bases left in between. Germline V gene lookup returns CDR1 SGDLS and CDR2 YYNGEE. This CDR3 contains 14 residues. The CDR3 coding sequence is TGTGCCAGCAGCGTAGACAGCTCTGGAAACACCATATATTTT. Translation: CASSVDSSGNTIYF.

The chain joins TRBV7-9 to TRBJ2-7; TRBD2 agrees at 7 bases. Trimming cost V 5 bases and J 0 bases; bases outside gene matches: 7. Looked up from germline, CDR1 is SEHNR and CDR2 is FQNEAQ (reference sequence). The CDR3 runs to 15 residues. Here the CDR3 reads CASSPRGGSSYEQYF. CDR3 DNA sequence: TGTGCCAGCAGCCCACGGGGAGGGAGCTCCTACGAGCAGTACTTC.

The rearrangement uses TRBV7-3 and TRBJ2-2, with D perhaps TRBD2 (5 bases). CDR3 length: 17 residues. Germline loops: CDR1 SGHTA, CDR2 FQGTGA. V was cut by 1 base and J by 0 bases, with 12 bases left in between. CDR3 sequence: CASSLSWAGANTGELFF. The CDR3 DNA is TGTGCCAGCAGCTTAAGTTGGGCCGGGGCGAACACCGGGGAGCTGTTTTTT.

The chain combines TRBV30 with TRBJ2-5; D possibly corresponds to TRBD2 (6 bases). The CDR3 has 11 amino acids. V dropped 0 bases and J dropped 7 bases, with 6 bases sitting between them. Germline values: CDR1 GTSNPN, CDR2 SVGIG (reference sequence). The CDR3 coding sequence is TGTGCCTGGAGTGTCGGGGGGACCCAGTACTTC. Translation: CAWSVGGTQYF.

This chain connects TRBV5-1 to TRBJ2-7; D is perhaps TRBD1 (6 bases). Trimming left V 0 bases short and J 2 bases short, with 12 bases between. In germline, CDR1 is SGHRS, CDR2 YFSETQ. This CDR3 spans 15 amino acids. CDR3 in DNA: TGCGCCAGCAGCTTGGCCCTGACAGGTACCTACGAGCAGTACTTC. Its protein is CASSLALTGTYEQYF.

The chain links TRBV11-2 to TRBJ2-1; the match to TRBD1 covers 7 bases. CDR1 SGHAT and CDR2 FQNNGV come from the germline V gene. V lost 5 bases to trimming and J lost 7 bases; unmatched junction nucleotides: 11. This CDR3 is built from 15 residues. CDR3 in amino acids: CASSPFLGGLNEQFF. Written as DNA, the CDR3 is TGTGCCAGCAGCCCTTTCCTAGGGGGCTTGAATGAGCAGTTCTTC.

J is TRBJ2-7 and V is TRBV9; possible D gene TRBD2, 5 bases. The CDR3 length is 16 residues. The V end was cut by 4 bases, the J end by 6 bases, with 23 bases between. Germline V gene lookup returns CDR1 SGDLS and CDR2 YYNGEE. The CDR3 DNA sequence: TGTGCCAGCAGCCCCCGAAGCCCCACACTAGTTAGCGAGCAGTACTTC. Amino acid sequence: CASSPRSPTLVSEQYF.

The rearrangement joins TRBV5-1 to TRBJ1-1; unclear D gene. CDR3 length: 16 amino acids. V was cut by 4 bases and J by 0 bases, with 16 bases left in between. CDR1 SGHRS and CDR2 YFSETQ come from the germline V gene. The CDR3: CASSPSFSLLNTEAFF. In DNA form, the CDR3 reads TGCGCCAGCAGCCCTTCTTTCAGTCTGCTGAACACTGAAGCTTTCTTT.

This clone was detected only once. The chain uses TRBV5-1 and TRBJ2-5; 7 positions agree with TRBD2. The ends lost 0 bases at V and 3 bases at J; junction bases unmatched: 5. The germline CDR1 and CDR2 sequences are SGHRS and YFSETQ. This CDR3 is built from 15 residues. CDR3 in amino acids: CASSLAFGGEETQYF. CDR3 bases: TGCGCCAGCAGCTTGGCCTTTGGGGGGGAAGAGACCCAGTACTTC.

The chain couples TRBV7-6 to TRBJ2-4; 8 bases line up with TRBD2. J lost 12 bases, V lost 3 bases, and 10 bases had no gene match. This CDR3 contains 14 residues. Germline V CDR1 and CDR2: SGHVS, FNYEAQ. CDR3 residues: CASSLRPGGDNQYF. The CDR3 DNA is TGTGCCAGCAGCTTGAGACCCGGGGGGGACAATCAGTACTTC.

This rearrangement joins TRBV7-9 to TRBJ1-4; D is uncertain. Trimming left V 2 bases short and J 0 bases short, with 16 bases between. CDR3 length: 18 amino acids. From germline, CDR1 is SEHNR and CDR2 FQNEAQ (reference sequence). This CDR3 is CASSLWSLAVATNEKLFF. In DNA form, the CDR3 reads TGTGCCAGCAGCTTATGGTCATTGGCGGTTGCAACTAATGAAAAACTGTTTTTT.

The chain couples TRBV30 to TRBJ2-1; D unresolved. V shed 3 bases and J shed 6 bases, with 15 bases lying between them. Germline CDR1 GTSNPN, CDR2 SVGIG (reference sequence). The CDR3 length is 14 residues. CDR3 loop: CAWSAVGSINEQFF. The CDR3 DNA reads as TGTGCCTGGAGCGCTGTGGGCTCAATCAATGAGCAGTTCTTC.

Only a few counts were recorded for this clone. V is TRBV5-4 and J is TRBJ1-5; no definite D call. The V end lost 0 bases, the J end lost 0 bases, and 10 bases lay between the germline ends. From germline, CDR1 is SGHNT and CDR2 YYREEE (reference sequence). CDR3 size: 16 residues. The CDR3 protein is CASSLGRSYSNQPQHF. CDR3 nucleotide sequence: TGTGCCAGCAGCTTGGGGCGGAGCTATAGCAATCAGCCCCAGCATTTT.

This CDR3 reads CASSSLQGPSYEQYF. CDR3 nucleotides: TGTGCCAGCAGCTCCCTACAGGGACCAAGCTACGAGCAGTACTTC. The chain carries TRBV7-8 and TRBJ2-7; possible D gene TRBD1, 6 bases. The CDR3 is 15 amino acids. The germline V and J ends were trimmed by 4 bases and 3 bases, with 16 bases remaining between them. Germline V gives CDR1 SGHVS, CDR2 FQNEAQ.

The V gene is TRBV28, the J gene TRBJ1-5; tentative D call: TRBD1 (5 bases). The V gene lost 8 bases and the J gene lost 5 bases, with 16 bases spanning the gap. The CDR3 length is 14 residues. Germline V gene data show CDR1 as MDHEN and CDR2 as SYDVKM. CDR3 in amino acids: CASGRAGPDQPQHF. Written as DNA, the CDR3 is TGTGCCAGCGGGAGGGCAGGGCCGGATCAGCCCCAGCATTTT.

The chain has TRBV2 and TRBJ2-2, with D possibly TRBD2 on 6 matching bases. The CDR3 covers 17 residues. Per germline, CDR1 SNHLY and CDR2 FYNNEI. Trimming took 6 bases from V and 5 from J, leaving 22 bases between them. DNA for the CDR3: TGTGCCAGCAGAGAACCTTTATCGGGGGACGGAACCGGGGAGCTGTTTTTT. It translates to CASREPLSGDGTGELFF.

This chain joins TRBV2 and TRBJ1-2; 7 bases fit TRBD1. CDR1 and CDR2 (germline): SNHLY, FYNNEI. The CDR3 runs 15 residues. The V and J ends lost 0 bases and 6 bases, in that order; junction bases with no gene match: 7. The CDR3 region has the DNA TGTGCCAGCAGTGAAGCCCAAGGGACAGCAGATGGCTACACCTTC. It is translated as CASSEAQGTADGYTF.

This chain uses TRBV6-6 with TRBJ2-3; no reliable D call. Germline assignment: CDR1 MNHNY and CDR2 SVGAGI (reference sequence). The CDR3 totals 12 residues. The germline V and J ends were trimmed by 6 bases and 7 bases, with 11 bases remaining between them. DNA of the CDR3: TGTGCCAGCAGCCCAGTCTCCCATACGCAGTATTTT. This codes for CASSPVSHTQYF.

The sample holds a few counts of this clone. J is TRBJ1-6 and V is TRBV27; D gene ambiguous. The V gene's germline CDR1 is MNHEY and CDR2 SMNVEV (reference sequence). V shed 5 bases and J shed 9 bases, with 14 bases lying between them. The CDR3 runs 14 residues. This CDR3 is CASSLILAGSPLHF. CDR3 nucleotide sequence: TGTGCCAGCAGTCTGATTTTGGCGGGTTCACCCCTCCACTTT.

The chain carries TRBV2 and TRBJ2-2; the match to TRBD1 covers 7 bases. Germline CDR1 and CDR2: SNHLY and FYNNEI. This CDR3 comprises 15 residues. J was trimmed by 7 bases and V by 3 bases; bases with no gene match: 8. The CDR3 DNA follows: TGTGCCAGCAGTGAGGTTCAGGGGGAAGGCGGGGAGCTGTTTTTT. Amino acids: CASSEVQGEGGELFF.

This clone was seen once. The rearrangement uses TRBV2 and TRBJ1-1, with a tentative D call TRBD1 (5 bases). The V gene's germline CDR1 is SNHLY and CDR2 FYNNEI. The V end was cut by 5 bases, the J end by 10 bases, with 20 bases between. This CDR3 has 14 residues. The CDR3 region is CASSRPIQGLGAFF. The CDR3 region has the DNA TGTGCCAGCAGTCGACCCATTCAGGGTTTGGGAGCTTTCTTT.

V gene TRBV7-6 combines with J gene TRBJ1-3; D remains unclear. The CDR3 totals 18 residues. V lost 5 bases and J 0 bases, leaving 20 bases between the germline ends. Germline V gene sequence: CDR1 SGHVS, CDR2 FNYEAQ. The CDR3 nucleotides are TGTGCCAGCAGCCCTCCCGAAAACCGGTCCCCCTCTGGAAACACCATATATTTT. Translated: CASSPPENRSPSGNTIYF. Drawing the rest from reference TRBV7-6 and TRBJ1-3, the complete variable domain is GAGVSQSPRYKVTKRGQDVALRCDPISGHVSLYWYRQALGQGPEFLTYFNYEAQQDKSGLPNDRFSAERPEGSISTLTIQRTEQRDSAMYRCASSPPENRSPSGNTIYFGEGSWLTVV.

In nucleotides, the CDR3 is TGTGCCAGCAGACCCACAGGGGACACCGGGGAGCTGTTTTTT. As protein: CASRPTGDTGELFF. The chain carries TRBV2 and TRBJ2-2; 7 bases line up with TRBD1. V lost 6 bases and J lost 3; bases outside the gene matches: 4. Germline lookup yields CDR1 SNHLY and CDR2 FYNNEI. There are 14 residues in the CDR3.

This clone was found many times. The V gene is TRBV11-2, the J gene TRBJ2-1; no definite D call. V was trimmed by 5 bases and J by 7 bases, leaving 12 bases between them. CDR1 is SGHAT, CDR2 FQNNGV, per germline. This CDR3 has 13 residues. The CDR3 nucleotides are TGTGCCAGCAGCCACGCTAGTGAAAATGAGCAGTTCTTC. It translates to CASSHASENEQFF. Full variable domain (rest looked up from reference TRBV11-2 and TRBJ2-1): EAGVAQSPRYKIIEKRQSVAFWCNPISGHATLYWYQQILGQGPKLLIQFQNNGVVDDSQLPKDRFSAERLKGVDSTLKIQPAKLEDSAVYLCASSHASENEQFFGPGTRLTVL.

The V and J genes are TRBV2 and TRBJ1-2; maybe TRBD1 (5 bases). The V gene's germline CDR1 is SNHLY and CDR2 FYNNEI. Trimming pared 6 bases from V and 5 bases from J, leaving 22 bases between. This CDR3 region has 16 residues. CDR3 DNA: TGTGCCAGCAGGGCAACACGGGGGTCTGGTTGGTATGGCTACACCTTC. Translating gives CASRATRGSGWYGYTF.